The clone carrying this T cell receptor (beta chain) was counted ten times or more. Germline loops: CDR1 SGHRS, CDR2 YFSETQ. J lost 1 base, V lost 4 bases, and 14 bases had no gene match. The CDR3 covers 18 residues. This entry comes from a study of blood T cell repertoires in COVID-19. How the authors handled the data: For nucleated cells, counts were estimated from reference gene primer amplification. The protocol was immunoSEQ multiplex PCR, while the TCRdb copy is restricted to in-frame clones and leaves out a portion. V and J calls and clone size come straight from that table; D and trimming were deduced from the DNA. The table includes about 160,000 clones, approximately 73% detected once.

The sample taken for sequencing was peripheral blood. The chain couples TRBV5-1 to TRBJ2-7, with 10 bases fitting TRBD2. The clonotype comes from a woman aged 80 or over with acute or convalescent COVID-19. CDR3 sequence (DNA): TGCGCCAGCAGCCCGCATATGGGAGCGGGAGGGTTTTCCTACGAGCAGTACTTC. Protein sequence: CASSPHMGAGGFSYEQYF.